This TCR beta chain was identified during a study of Ad26.COV2.S vaccination and SARS-CoV-2 variants. Concerning this clone itself: The antigen remains unidentified.

The CDR3 consists of 15 residues. Trimming pared 4 bases from V and 0 bases from J, leaving 13 bases between. CDR1 is SGHDT, CDR2 YYEEEE, per germline. Whole-study findings and limits: Spike-specific TCR breadth was greater after Ad26.COV2.S than placebo. Analyses of TCR breadth and depth may have underestimated total T cell responses.

Clones were sequenced by immunoSEQ multiplex PCR, and TCRdb holds only the in-frame ones, with some missing. The table has around 94,000 clones, around three quarters seen once. V and J are TRBV5-6 and TRBJ1-1; D might be TRBD1 (6 bases). This specimen consisted of peripheral blood, obtained after recovery from COVID-19. The sequence was obtained from a human donor who had recovered from COVID-19. The DNA for the CDR3 is TGTGCCAGCAGCGGGGGCTTTCCTTTGAACACTGAAGCTTTCTTT. The encoded protein is CASSGGFPLNTEAFF.